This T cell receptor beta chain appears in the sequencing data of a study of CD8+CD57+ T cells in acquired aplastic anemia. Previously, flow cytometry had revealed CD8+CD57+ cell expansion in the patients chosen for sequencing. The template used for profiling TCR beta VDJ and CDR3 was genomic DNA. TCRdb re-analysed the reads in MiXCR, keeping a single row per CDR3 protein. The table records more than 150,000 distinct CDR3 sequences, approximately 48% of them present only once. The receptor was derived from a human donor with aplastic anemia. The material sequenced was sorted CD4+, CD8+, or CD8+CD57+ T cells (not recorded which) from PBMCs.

The CDR3 DNA sequence: TGTGCCAGCAGTTTAGGGGTCGGCGGTAATGGCTACACCTTC. Translated, it gives CASSLGVGGNGYTF. V gene TRBV28 combines with J gene TRBJ1-2; D remains unclear. V was pared by 2 bases and J by 6 bases, with 13 bases between. CDR3 length equals 14 residues. Per germline, CDR1 MDHEN and CDR2 SYDVKM.